One and the same sample provided the 10 T cell receptor beta chains below, sequenced in a study of OX40 agonist ivuxolimab in advanced cancers. Sequencing was performed with immunoSEQ multiplex PCR; in TCRdb, only in-frame clones are kept and a portion is missing. The table has about 86,000 clones, around 88% seen once. The sequencing here drew on CD4+ or CD8+ T cells sorted from blood, taken in a trial of the OX40 agonist ivuxolimab. The receptors originated from an adult with an advanced solid tumor such as melanoma, head and neck, liver or kidney cancer.

The V and J genes are TRBV15 and TRBJ1-3, with D possibly being TRBD1 (6 bases). Germline V lookup: CDR1 LNHNV, CDR2 YYDKDF (reference sequence). V was pared by 0 bases and J by 2 bases, with 8 bases between. The CDR3 runs 15 residues. In DNA, the CDR3 is TGTGCCACCAGCAGAGACAGGGGTGCTGGAAACACCATATATTTT. It encodes CATSRDRGAGNTIYF.

This rearrangement joins TRBV5-1 to TRBJ1-4; 7 positions agree with TRBD1. Trimming removed 4 bases from V and 3 bases from J; junction bases left unmatched: 9. Germline-derived CDR1 and CDR2 are SGHRS and YFSETQ. CDR3 length equals 16 residues. The CDR3 nucleotides are TGCGCCAGCAGCAGCTTACCAGGGGGAGCTAATGAAAAACTGTTTTTT. It specifies CASSSLPGGANEKLFF. The variable domain in full, with the rest retrieved from reference TRBV5-1 and TRBJ1-4, is KAGVTQTPRYLIKTRGQQVTLSCSPISGHRSVSWYQQTPGQGLQFLFEYFSETQRNKGNFPGRFSGRQFSNSRSEMNVSTLELGDSALYLCASSSLPGGANEKLFFGSGTQLSVL.

The rearrangement joins TRBV6-4 to TRBJ1-1; maybe TRBD1 (5 bases). The V gene's germline CDR1 is MRHNA and CDR2 SNTAGT. The CDR3 sequence is 14 residues long. V lost 4 bases and J lost 4, with 13 bases in between. CDR3 nucleotide sequence: TGTGCCAGCAGTGCTGAGGGGTATAGCACTGAAGCTTTCTTT. Its protein is CASSAEGYSTEAFF.

In the case of this clone: A junction boundary mismatches the germline segment, possibly from a read error. This chain's CDR3 is CASSLSSGRETQYF. DNA of the CDR3: TGCGCCAGCAGCTTAAGTTCTGGGAGGGAGACCCAGTACTTC. This chain joins TRBV7-3 and TRBJ2-5; tentative D call: TRBD2 (6 bases). There are 14 residues in the CDR3. Germline V gene sequence: CDR1 SGHTA, CDR2 FQGTGA.

The rearrangement uses TRBV29-1 and TRBJ2-7; 8 nucleotides line up with TRBD1. CDR1 is SQVTM, CDR2 ANQGSEA, per germline. The CDR3 loop spans 13 amino acids. Losses at the gene ends were 5 bases for V and 5 bases for J; bases not matched to a gene: 8. For the CDR3, the DNA is TGCAGCGTTATAGGACAGGGCGCCCACGAGCAGTACTTC. Its translation is CSVIGQGAHEQYF.

CDR3 protein: CASSYRAGVQETQYF. CDR3 bases: TGTGCCAGCAGTTACCGAGCGGGGGTTCAAGAGACCCAGTACTTC. This chain connects TRBV6-6 to TRBJ2-5, with 8 bases fitting TRBD2. From germline, CDR1 is MNHNY and CDR2 SVGAGI (reference sequence). Trimming removed 2 bases from V and 2 bases from J; junction bases left unmatched: 4. This CDR3 contains 15 residues.

The count of this clone is one. Written as DNA, the CDR3 is TGTGCCAGCTCACCAGATGCCCCTAGATATGGCTACACCTTC. It specifies CASSPDAPRYGYTF. The rearrangement links TRBV18 to TRBJ1-2; the D is unclear. In germline, CDR1 is KGHSH, CDR2 LQKENI. Trimming shortened V by 2 bases and J by 5 bases, and 12 bases separated the two germline ends. There are 14 residues in the CDR3.

The rearrangement uses TRBV7-9 and TRBJ2-2; 11 nucleotides align to TRBD2. CDR1 is SEHNR and CDR2 is FQNEAQ in the germline V gene (reference sequence). Trimming removed 3 bases from V and 7 bases from J; junction bases left unmatched: 4. The CDR3 has 15 amino acids. As DNA, the CDR3 is TGTGCCAGCAGCTTGACTAGCGGGATGAACGGGGAGCTGTTTTTT. Translation: CASSLTSGMNGELFF.

The rearrangement uses TRBV7-2 and TRBJ2-7; possibly TRBD1 for D (6 bases). CDR3 length equals 14 residues. V was cut by 2 bases and J by 6 bases, with 14 bases left in between. Germline V gives CDR1 SGHTA, CDR2 FQGNSA. CDR3 loop: CASSLQGRLGEQYF. In nucleotides, the CDR3 is TGTGCCAGCAGCTTACAGGGGCGCCTGGGCGAGCAGTACTTC.

This chain links TRBV10-2 with TRBJ1-2; 9 positions match TRBD1. Germline assignment: CDR1 WSHSY and CDR2 SAAADI. The J segment lost 0 bases and the V segment lost 4 bases, leaving 3 bases of the junction unmatched. The CDR3 spans 15 residues. Written as DNA, the CDR3 is TGCGCCAGCAGTGGGGGACAGGGAGCTAACTATGGCTACACCTTC. This sequence encodes CASSGGQGANYGYTF.